This T cell receptor beta chain derives from a study of immune characterization of retroperitoneal liposarcoma. At least ten counts were recorded for this clonotype. In TCRdb, the PCR reads were re-called with MiXCR into one record per CDR3 protein. The table has around 20,000 distinct CDR3 sequences, approximately 35% seen once. The length of the CDR3 is 15 residues. Germline lookup yields CDR1 MNHNS and CDR2 SASEGT. This clonotype was obtained from a male donor with retroperitoneal liposarcoma. The source material was blood. J is TRBJ2-1 and V is TRBV6-1; D might be TRBD2 (5 bases). The J call may be mistaken, given a closer DNA end match to TRBJ2-7. CDR3: CASSPPGVVSAGQYF. CDR3 nucleotide sequence: TGTGCCAGCAGTCCCCCCGGGGTTGTGTCGGCTGGGCAGTACTTC.